This is a list of T cell receptor beta chains from one sample in a study of cytomegalovirus exposure and HLA in healthy donors. Measured with immunoSEQ multiplex PCR; TCRdb has only the in-frame clones, and not every one. The table lists under 200,000 clones, approximately 81% of them singletons. Sample: PBMCs. These receptors all come from a man aged 45-65 years in good health and CMV-seropositive. CDR3s include the opening cysteine and the closing phenylalanine or tryptophan. The D gene is left open where the match is weak. Not all rows give a size; the values are once, few, many and, for expanded clones, a class.

v_call: TRBV5-1
j_call: TRBJ1-2
d_call: -
clone_size: -
cdr3_aa: CASSLKGDYGYTF
cdr3_nt: TGCGCCAGCAGCTTGAAGGGGGACTATGGCTACACCTTC

v_call: TRBV4-2
j_call: TRBJ2-1
d_call: TRBD2
clone_size: -
cdr3_aa: CASSQVLASGSDEQFF
cdr3_nt: TGTGCCAGCAGCCAAGTTCTGGCTAGCGGGAGCGATGAGCAGTTCTTC

v_call: TRBV7-9
j_call: TRBJ2-1
d_call: -
clone_size: -
cdr3_aa: CASITSLVVSYNEQFF
cdr3_nt: TGTGCCAGCATCACCTCCCTAGTTGTTTCCTACAATGAGCAGTTCTTC

v_call: TRBV7-2
j_call: TRBJ2-3
d_call: -
clone_size: few
cdr3_aa: CASSFASRADTQYF
cdr3_nt: TGTGCCAGCAGCTTCGCATCGAGGGCAGATACGCAGTATTTT

v_call: TRBV27
j_call: TRBJ2-5
d_call: -
clone_size: -
cdr3_aa: CASSPMGAEETQYF
cdr3_nt: TGTGCCAGCAGTCCGATGGGGGCTGAAGAGACCCAGTACTTC

v_call: TRBV2
j_call: TRBJ2-5
d_call: -
clone_size: -
cdr3_aa: CASSHPGETQYF
cdr3_nt: TGTGCCAGCAGTCACCCGGGGGAGACCCAGTACTTC

v_call: TRBV6-6
j_call: TRBJ2-7
d_call: -
clone_size: -
cdr3_aa: CASSVKGVEQYF
cdr3_nt: TGTGCCAGCAGTGTTAAGGGAGTCGAGCAGTACTTC

v_call: TRBV9
j_call: TRBJ2-1
d_call: -
clone_size: few
cdr3_aa: CASSVSGSYNEQFF
cdr3_nt: TGTGCCAGCAGCGTCAGTGGCTCCTACAATGAGCAGTTCTTC

v_call: TRBV5-1
j_call: TRBJ2-5
d_call: TRBD1
clone_size: -
cdr3_aa: CATSDRGQETQYF
cdr3_nt: TGCGCTACTTCGGACAGGGGGCAAGAGACCCAGTACTTC

v_call: TRBV5-1
j_call: TRBJ2-1
d_call: TRBD2
clone_size: -
cdr3_aa: CASSPGTSGNNEQFF
cdr3_nt: TGCGCCAGCAGCCCCGGGACTAGCGGGAACAATGAGCAGTTCTTC

v_call: TRBV6-1
j_call: TRBJ1-1
d_call: -
clone_size: -
cdr3_aa: CAGSQGMNTEAFF
cdr3_nt: TGTGCCGGATCACAGGGTATGAACACTGAAGCTTTCTTT

v_call: TRBV18
j_call: TRBJ1-1
d_call: -
clone_size: -
cdr3_aa: CASSPAQGYTEAFF
cdr3_nt: TGTGCCAGCTCACCGGCACAGGGATACACTGAAGCTTTCTTT

v_call: TRBV7-8
j_call: TRBJ1-5
d_call: -
clone_size: -
cdr3_aa: CASSFGGFQPQHF
cdr3_nt: TGTGCCAGCAGCTTTGGAGGATTTCAGCCCCAGCATTTT

v_call: TRBV30
j_call: TRBJ2-7
d_call: -
clone_size: -
cdr3_aa: CAWAPDLFSYEQYF
cdr3_nt: TGTGCCTGGGCTCCGGACTTATTCTCCTACGAGCAGTACTTC

v_call: TRBV18
j_call: TRBJ1-4
d_call: TRBD1
clone_size: -
cdr3_aa: CASSPPGAGTGHEKLFF
cdr3_nt: TGTGCCAGCTCACCACCGGGGGCCGGGACAGGGCATGAAAAACTGTTTTTT

v_call: TRBV18
j_call: TRBJ2-3
d_call: TRBD2
clone_size: -
cdr3_aa: CASSPQSGNGADTQYF
cdr3_nt: TGTGCCAGCTCACCGCAGAGCGGGAATGGCGCAGATACGCAGTATTTT

v_call: TRBV5-1
j_call: TRBJ2-2
d_call: -
clone_size: -
cdr3_aa: CASSLYRPNTGELFF
cdr3_nt: TGCGCCAGCAGCTTGTACAGACCGAACACCGGGGAGCTGTTTTTT

v_call: TRBV5-1
j_call: TRBJ2-7
d_call: -
clone_size: -
cdr3_aa: CASSLGQYEQYF
cdr3_nt: TGCGCCAGCAGCTTGGGGCAATACGAGCAGTACTTC

v_call: TRBV7-2
j_call: TRBJ2-3
d_call: -
clone_size: -
cdr3_aa: CASSSYPAGAATDTQYF
cdr3_nt: TGTGCCAGCAGCTCTTATCCCGCAGGGGCTGCCACAGATACGCAGTATTTT

v_call: TRBV18
j_call: TRBJ1-1
d_call: TRBD1
clone_size: -
cdr3_aa: CASSPRGQGGPTNTEAFF
cdr3_nt: TGTGCCAGCTCACCAAGGGGACAGGGAGGACCTACGAACACTGAAGCTTTCTTT

v_call: TRBV2
j_call: TRBJ1-2
d_call: -
clone_size: -
cdr3_aa: CASSNDAAAIYGYTF
cdr3_nt: TGTGCCAGCAGTAATGACGCGGCGGCGATCTATGGCTACACCTTC

v_call: TRBV7-2
j_call: TRBJ2-5
d_call: -
clone_size: -
cdr3_aa: CASSGGSIQETQYF
cdr3_nt: TGTGCCTCTTCAGGCGGGTCCATCCAAGAGACCCAGTACTTC

v_call: TRBV4-1
j_call: TRBJ1-2
d_call: TRBD1
clone_size: -
cdr3_aa: CASSPGQGGYGYTF
cdr3_nt: TGCGCCAGCAGCCCCGGACAGGGAGGGTATGGCTACACCTTC

v_call: TRBV6-6
j_call: TRBJ1-4
d_call: -
clone_size: once
cdr3_aa: CASSYREEKLFF
cdr3_nt: TGTGCCAGCAGTTACCGGGAGGAAAAACTGTTTTTT

v_call: TRBV5-4
j_call: TRBJ1-2
d_call: -
clone_size: -
cdr3_aa: CASSSRGNYGYTF
cdr3_nt: TGTGCCAGCAGCTCCAGAGGGAACTATGGCTACACCTTC

v_call: TRBV29-1
j_call: TRBJ2-6
d_call: -
clone_size: -
cdr3_aa: CSVSSGANVLTF
cdr3_nt: TGCAGCGTTTCGTCTGGGGCCAACGTCCTGACTTTC

v_call: TRBV19
j_call: TRBJ2-3
d_call: TRBD1
clone_size: few
cdr3_aa: CASSTGGHLTDTQYF
cdr3_nt: TGTGCCAGTAGTACAGGGGGCCACCTCACAGATACGCAGTATTTT

v_call: TRBV6-6
j_call: TRBJ1-3
d_call: TRBD1
clone_size: -
cdr3_aa: CASSFDRGGNTIYF
cdr3_nt: TGTGCCAGCAGTTTTGACAGGGGTGGAAACACCATATATTTT

v_call: TRBV5-1
j_call: TRBJ2-7
d_call: -
clone_size: -
cdr3_aa: CASSPGQVMLSYEQYF
cdr3_nt: TGCGCCAGCAGCCCCGGCCAGGTTATGCTATCGTACGAGCAGTACTTC

v_call: TRBV6-5
j_call: TRBJ2-1
d_call: TRBD2
clone_size: -
cdr3_aa: CASSYQRGGYNEQFF
cdr3_nt: TGTGCCAGCAGTTATCAGCGGGGGGGCTACAATGAGCAGTTCTTC

v_call: TRBV11-1
j_call: TRBJ2-1
d_call: TRBD2
clone_size: -
cdr3_aa: CASSLVGVRLAEKHNEQFF
cdr3_nt: TGTGCCAGCAGCTTAGTTGGGGTCAGACTAGCGGAGAAACACAATGAGCAGTTCTTC

v_call: TRBV28
j_call: TRBJ1-2
d_call: TRBD1
clone_size: -
cdr3_aa: CASRGGQGRIAGYTF
cdr3_nt: TGTGCCAGCAGGGGAGGACAGGGACGTATTGCTGGCTACACCTTC

v_call: TRBV2
j_call: TRBJ1-1
d_call: TRBD1
clone_size: -
cdr3_aa: CASSYRGSDTEAFF
cdr3_nt: TGTGCCAGCAGCTACAGGGGGAGTGACACTGAAGCTTTCTTT